This TCR beta chain was captured in a study of blood T cell repertoires in COVID-19. As originally analysed: From reference gene primer amplification, estimates of nucleated cell counts were derived. Profiling relied on immunoSEQ multiplex PCR, and the TCRdb table lists in-frame clones only, not all of them. Clonal size and the V and J genes are those of that table, whereas D and trimming came from the DNA. The sample holds about 250,000 clones; 80% to 90% are singletons and the top ten take less than 2%. Germline V gene lookup returns CDR1 ENHRY and CDR2 SYGVKD. This CDR3 region has 13 residues. The V gene lost 6 bases and the J gene lost 0 bases, with 8 bases spanning the gap. Clinical history reported by participants formed the basis on which cohorts were assigned.

The sequence came from a man aged 40-50 years who had recovered from COVID-19. V and J are TRBV10-3 and TRBJ1-1, with unresolved D. Sequencing was carried out using PBMCs or T cells enriched from blood (not recorded which). The CDR3 bases are TGTGCCATCAGCGCGAATCTGAACACTGAAGCTTTCTTT. Its translation is CAISANLNTEAFF.